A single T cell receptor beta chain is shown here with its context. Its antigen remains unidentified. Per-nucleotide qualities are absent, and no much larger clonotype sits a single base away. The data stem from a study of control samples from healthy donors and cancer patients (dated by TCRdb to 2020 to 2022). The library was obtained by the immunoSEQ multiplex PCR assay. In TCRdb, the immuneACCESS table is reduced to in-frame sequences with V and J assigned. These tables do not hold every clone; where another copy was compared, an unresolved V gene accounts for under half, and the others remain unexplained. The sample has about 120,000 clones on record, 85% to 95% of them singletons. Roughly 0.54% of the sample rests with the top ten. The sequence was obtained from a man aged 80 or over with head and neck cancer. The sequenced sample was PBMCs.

The DNA sequence is given as TGTGCCAGCAGTCGTGGGGATGGTGAGCAGTTCTTC. This gives the protein CASSRGDGEQFF. The V and J segments used are TRBV3-1 (or the pseudogene TRBV3-2) and TRBJ2-1; the D gene lacks a confident call. Trimming at the junction amounts to 6 bases on V and 9 bases on J, and the germline ends lie 12 bases apart. The CDR3 covers 12 residues, taking in both the cysteine and the phenylalanine. Only CDR3 DNA remains: 36 bases, in frame from the first base. CDR1 and CDR2 are read off the germline V gene (reference sequence) as LGHDT and YNNKEL.